These T cell receptor beta chains were read from a single sample in a study of cytomegalovirus exposure and HLA in healthy donors. TCRdb keeps only in-frame clones here, not all; method: immunoSEQ multiplex PCR. The sample has about 170,000 clones; over 80% are singletons. The sample was PBMCs. Receptor source: a male donor in good health and CMV-seronegative. The CDR3 runs from the conserved cysteine through the conserved F or W. A D gene is named only where the DNA matches it firmly. The listing skips clone size in some rows; elsewhere it reads once, few, many or a size class.

TRBV9	TRBD1	-	TRBJ2-5	CASSPGTGGAGETQYF	TGTGCCAGCAGCCCCGGGACAGGGGGCGCTGGGGAGACCCAGTACTTC
TRBV5-1	-	once	TRBJ1-1	CASSFTANTEAFF	TGCGCCAGCAGCTTTACAGCTAACACTGAAGCTTTCTTT
TRBV19	-	once	TRBJ2-2	CASSINFGVTGELFF	TGTGCCAGTAGTATTAACTTCGGGGTCACCGGGGAGCTGTTTTTT
TRBV29-1	TRBD2	-	TRBJ2-1	CSGLTSGGTYNEQFF	TGCAGCGGCCTGACTAGCGGGGGTACCTACAATGAGCAGTTCTTC
TRBV27	-	-	TRBJ2-7	CASSKLSGIEQYF	TGTGCCAGCAGCAAGCTCTCCGGGATAGAGCAGTACTTC
TRBV5-1	TRBD1	-	TRBJ1-2	CASSFGTGRWGYTF	TGCGCCAGCAGCTTCGGGACAGGCCGCTGGGGCTACACCTTC
TRBV6-5	-	-	TRBJ1-6	CASSYSGGSSPLHF	TGTGCCAGCAGTTACTCGGGGGGAAGTTCACCCCTCCACTTT
TRBV27	TRBD1	-	TRBJ1-3	CASSLQGAAGNTIYF	TGTGCCAGCAGTTTACAGGGGGCGGCTGGAAACACCATATATTTT
TRBV12-5	-	-	TRBJ2-7	CASGQGLREQYF	TGTGCTAGTGGCCAGGGCCTCCGGGAGCAGTACTTC
TRBV2	-	few	TRBJ1-2	CASSAGLKIYGYTF	TGTGCCAGCAGTGCGGGACTGAAGATCTATGGCTACACCTTC
TRBV27	TRBD1	-	TRBJ1-1	CASSFGTGWGTEAFF	TGTGCCAGCAGTTTCGGGACAGGGTGGGGGACTGAAGCTTTCTTT